This is a list of T cell receptor beta chains from one sample in a study of cytomegalovirus exposure and HLA in healthy donors. Profiled with immunoSEQ multiplex PCR; TCRdb holds only in-frame clones, not every one. Altogether about 180,000 clones are present, 70% to 80% being singletons, with the ten largest covering around 1.6%. The sample was PBMCs. These TCRs come from a man in his late teens or twenties in good health and CMV-seronegative. Both conserved end residues are part of each CDR3. Each record gives: D gene, V gene, J gene, clone size, CDR3 protein, CDR3 DNA. D genes are given only for firm matches. Rows may omit the clone size; those that give it use once, few, many or a size class.

D gene: TRBD2; V gene: TRBV9; J gene: TRBJ2-2; clone size: -; CDR3 protein: CASSVPLGGRGGTGELFF; CDR3 DNA: TGTGCCAGCAGCGTACCCTTGGGCGGGAGAGGAGGCACCGGGGAGCTGTTTTTT
D gene: -; V gene: TRBV18; J gene: TRBJ1-1; clone size: few; CDR3 protein: CASSQGANTEAFF; CDR3 DNA: TGTGCCAGCTCACAAGGAGCGAACACTGAAGCTTTCTTT
D gene: TRBD2; V gene: TRBV9; J gene: TRBJ2-1; clone size: once; CDR3 protein: CASSVGLAVHNEQFF; CDR3 DNA: TGTGCCAGCAGCGTCGGGCTAGCGGTGCACAATGAGCAGTTCTTC
D gene: -; V gene: TRBV19; J gene: TRBJ1-2; clone size: -; CDR3 protein: CASSAREHYGYTF; CDR3 DNA: TGTGCCAGTAGTGCACGGGAGCACTATGGCTACACCTTC
D gene: TRBD1; V gene: TRBV5-1; J gene: TRBJ2-7; clone size: -; CDR3 protein: CASSFGTGYEQYF; CDR3 DNA: TGCGCCAGCAGCTTTGGGACAGGCTACGAGCAGTACTTC
D gene: -; V gene: TRBV28; J gene: TRBJ2-7; clone size: -; CDR3 protein: CASITESSYEQYF; CDR3 DNA: TGTGCCAGCATTACAGAGAGCTCCTACGAGCAGTACTTC
D gene: TRBD2; V gene: TRBV13; J gene: TRBJ2-5; clone size: -; CDR3 protein: CASSVTSGRRAETQYF; CDR3 DNA: TGTGCCAGCTCTGTGACGAGCGGGAGGAGGGCAGAGACCCAGTACTTC
D gene: -; V gene: TRBV15; J gene: TRBJ1-5; clone size: -; CDR3 protein: CATCRWNRVRFQPQHF; CDR3 DNA: TGTGCCACCTGCCGATGGAACAGGGTAAGGTTTCAGCCCCAGCATTTT
D gene: -; V gene: TRBV11-2; J gene: TRBJ2-5; clone size: -; CDR3 protein: CASSFLTGETQYF; CDR3 DNA: TGTGCCAGCAGCTTCCTGACGGGAGAGACCCAGTACTTC
D gene: TRBD2; V gene: TRBV5-5; J gene: TRBJ2-1; clone size: -; CDR3 protein: CASSLRTGLAGPYNEQFF; CDR3 DNA: TGTGCCAGCAGCTTGAGAACGGGACTAGCGGGACCCTACAATGAGCAGTTCTTC
D gene: TRBD2; V gene: TRBV29-1; J gene: TRBJ2-1; clone size: -; CDR3 protein: CSVEGLAGVTSYNEQFF; CDR3 DNA: TGCAGCGTTGAAGGTCTAGCGGGGGTGACCTCCTACAATGAGCAGTTCTTC
D gene: -; V gene: TRBV28; J gene: TRBJ1-4; clone size: -; CDR3 protein: CASRNTPGEKLFF; CDR3 DNA: TGTGCCAGCAGAAACACGCCGGGGGAAAAACTGTTTTTT
D gene: -; V gene: TRBV5-5; J gene: TRBJ1-4; clone size: -; CDR3 protein: CASSWGAGGLGEKLFF; CDR3 DNA: TGTGCCAGCAGCTGGGGGGCCGGGGGGCTGGGGGAAAAACTGTTTTTT
D gene: TRBD2; V gene: TRBV2; J gene: TRBJ2-1; clone size: -; CDR3 protein: CASSEGLAGNEQFF; CDR3 DNA: TGTGCCAGCAGTGAAGGCCTAGCGGGGAATGAGCAGTTCTTC
D gene: TRBD2; V gene: TRBV27; J gene: TRBJ2-7; clone size: once; CDR3 protein: CASSSWLAGGPSYEQYF; CDR3 DNA: TGTGCCAGCAGTTCATGGCTAGCGGGGGGGCCTTCCTACGAGCAGTACTTC